This T cell receptor beta chain was sequenced for a study of cytomegalovirus exposure and HLA in healthy donors. PCR was performed using 60 Vbeta and 13 Jbeta primers. Assay: immunoSEQ multiplex PCR; the TCRdb copy retains only in-frame clones and omits some. The sample shows 100,000 to 150,000 clones, around three quarters of them seen only once. Study findings and constraints: A prior analysis recorded that most TCR beta V segments were productive about 87% or about 30% of the time. Later analysis suggested links between common viral pathogens and several top significant clusters. V- and J-gene trimming in TCR beta was tied to a missense DCLRE1C variant by an analysis performed later. It was 164 TCR beta chains that were listed as cytomegalovirus-associated.

A note on this clone: The antigen remains unidentified.

The sequenced sample was PBMCs. The TCR was taken from a middle-aged woman in good health and CMV-seronegative.

In nucleotides, the CDR3 is TGTGCCAGCAGTTTCCCGCCTAGCGGGTACTCCTACGAGCAGTACTTC. This translates into CASSFPPSGYSYEQYF. V is TRBV28 and J is TRBJ2-7, with 8 bases fitting TRBD2. CDR1 is MDHEN, CDR2 SYDVKM, per germline. J gave up 0 bases and V 3 bases, and 7 bases lay outside the gene matches. The CDR3 loop spans 16 amino acids.